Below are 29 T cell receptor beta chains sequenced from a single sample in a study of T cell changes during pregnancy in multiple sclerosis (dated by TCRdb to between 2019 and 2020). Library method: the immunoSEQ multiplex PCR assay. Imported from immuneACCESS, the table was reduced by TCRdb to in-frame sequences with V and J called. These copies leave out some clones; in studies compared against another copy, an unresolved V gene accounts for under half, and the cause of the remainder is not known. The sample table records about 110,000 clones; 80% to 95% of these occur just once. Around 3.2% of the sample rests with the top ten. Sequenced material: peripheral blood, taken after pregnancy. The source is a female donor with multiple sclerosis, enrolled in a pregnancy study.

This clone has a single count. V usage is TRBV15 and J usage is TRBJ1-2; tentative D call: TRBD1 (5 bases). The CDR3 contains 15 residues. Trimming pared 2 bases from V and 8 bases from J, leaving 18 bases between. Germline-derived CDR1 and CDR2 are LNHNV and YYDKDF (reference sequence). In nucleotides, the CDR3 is TGTGCCACCAGCAGAATAATGGACGGGGGTGGCGGCTACACCTTC. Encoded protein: CATSRIMDGGGGYTF.

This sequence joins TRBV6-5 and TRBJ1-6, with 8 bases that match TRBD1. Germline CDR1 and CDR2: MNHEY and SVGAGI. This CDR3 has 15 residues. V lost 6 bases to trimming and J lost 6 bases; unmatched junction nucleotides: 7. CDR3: CASRSRDRLNSPLHF. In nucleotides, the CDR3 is TGTGCCAGCAGGTCCCGGGACAGGCTTAATTCACCCCTCCACTTT.

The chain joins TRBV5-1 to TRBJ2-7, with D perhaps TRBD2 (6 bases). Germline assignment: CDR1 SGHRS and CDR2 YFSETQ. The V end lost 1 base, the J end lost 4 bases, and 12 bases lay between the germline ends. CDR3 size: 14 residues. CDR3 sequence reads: CASSLSSGGYEQYF. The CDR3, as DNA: TGCGCCAGCAGCTTGTCAAGTGGAGGGTACGAGCAGTACTTC. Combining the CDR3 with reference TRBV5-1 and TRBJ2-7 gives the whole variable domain KAGVTQTPRYLIKTRGQQVTLSCSPISGHRSVSWYQQTPGQGLQFLFEYFSETQRNKGNFPGRFSGRQFSNSRSEMNVSTLELGDSALYLCASSLSSGGYEQYFGPGTRLTVT.

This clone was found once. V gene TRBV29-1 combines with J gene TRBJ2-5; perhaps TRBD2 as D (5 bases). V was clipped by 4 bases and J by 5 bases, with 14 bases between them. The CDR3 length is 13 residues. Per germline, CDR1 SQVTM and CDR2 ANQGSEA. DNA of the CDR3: TGCAGCGTTGGTCCGGGTGAGCGGGAGACCCAGTACTTC. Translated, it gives CSVGPGERETQYF.

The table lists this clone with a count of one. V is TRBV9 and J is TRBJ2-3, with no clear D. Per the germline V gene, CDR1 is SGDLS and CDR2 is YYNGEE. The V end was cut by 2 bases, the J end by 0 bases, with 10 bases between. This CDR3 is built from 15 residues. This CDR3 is CASSVGASSTDTQYF. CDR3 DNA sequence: TGTGCCAGCAGCGTTGGAGCGTCTAGCACAGATACGCAGTATTTT.

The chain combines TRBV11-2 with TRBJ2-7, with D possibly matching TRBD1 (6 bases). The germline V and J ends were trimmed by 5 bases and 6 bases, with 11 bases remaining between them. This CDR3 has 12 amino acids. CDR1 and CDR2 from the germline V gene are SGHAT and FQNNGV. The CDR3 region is CASSHRALEQYF. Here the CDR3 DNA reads TGTGCCAGCAGCCACAGGGCCCTCGAGCAGTACTTC.

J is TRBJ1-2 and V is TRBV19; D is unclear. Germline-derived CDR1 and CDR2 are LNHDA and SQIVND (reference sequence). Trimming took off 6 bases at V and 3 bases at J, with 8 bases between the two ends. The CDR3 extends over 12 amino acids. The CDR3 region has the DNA TGTGCCAGTAGCCCCTCCTACTATGGCTACACCTTC. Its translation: CASSPSYYGYTF.

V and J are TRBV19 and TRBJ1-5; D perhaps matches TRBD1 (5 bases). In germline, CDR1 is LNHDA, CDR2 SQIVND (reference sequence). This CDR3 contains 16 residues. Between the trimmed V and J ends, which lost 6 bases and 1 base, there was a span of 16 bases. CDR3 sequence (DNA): TGTGCCAGTAGCCTGTACCGGGGGGAGAGCAATCAGCCCCAGCATTTT. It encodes CASSLYRGESNQPQHF.

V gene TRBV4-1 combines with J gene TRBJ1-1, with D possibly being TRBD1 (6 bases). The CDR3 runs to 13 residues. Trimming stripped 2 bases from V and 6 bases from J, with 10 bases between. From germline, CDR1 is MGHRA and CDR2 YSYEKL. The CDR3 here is CASSQLGQSEAFF. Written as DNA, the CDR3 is TGCGCCAGCAGCCAACTTGGACAGTCTGAAGCTTTCTTT.

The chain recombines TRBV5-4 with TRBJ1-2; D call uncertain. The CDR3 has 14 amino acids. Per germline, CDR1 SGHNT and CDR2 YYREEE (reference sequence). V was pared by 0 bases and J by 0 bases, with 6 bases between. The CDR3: CASSLGGTNYGYTF. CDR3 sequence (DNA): TGTGCCAGCAGCTTGGGCGGTACTAACTATGGCTACACCTTC.

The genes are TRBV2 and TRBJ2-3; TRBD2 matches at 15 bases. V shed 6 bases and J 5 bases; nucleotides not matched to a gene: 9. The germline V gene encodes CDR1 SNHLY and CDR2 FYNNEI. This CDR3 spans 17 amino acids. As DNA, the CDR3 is TGTGCCAGCAGCCGGACTAGCGGGGGGGCAGGGGGAGATACGCAGTATTTT. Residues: CASSRTSGGAGGDTQYF.

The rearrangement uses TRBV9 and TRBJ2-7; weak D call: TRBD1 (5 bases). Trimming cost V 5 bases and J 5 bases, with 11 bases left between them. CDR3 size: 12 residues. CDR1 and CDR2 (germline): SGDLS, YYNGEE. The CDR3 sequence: CASSDDSDEQYF. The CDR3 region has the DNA TGTGCCAGCAGTGATGACAGTGACGAGCAGTACTTC.

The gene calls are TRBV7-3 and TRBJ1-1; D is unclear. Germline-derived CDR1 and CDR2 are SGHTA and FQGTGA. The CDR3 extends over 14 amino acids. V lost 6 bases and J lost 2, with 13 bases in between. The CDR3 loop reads CASSSAPGNTEAFF. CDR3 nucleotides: TGTGCCAGCAGTTCCGCTCCGGGAAACACTGAAGCTTTCTTT.

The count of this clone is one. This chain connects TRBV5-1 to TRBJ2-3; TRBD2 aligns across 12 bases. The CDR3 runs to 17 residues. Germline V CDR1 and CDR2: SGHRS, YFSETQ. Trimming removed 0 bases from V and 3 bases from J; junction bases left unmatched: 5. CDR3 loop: CASSLGVTSGGTDTQYF. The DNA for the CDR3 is TGCGCCAGCAGCTTGGGGGTTACTAGCGGGGGGACAGATACGCAGTATTTT.

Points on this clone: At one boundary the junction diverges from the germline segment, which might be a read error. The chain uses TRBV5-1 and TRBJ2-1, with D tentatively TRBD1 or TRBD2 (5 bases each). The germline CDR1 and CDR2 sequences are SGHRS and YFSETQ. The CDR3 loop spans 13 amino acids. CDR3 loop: CASRLGSRDEQFF. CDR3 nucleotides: TGCGCCAGCAGATTGGGGAGCAGGGATGAGCAGTTCTTC.

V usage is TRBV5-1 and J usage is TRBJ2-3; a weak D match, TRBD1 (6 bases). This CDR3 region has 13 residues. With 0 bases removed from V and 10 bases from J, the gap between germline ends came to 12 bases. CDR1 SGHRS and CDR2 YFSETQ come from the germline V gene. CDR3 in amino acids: CASSLDWTVAQYF. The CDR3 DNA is TGCGCCAGCAGCTTGGACTGGACAGTGGCGCAGTATTTT.

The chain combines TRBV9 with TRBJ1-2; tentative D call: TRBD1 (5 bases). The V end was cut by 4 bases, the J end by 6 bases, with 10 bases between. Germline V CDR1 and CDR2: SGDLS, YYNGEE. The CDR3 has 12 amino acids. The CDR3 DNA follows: TGTGCCAGCAGCCAGCAAGGGGATGGCTACACCTTC. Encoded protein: CASSQQGDGYTF.

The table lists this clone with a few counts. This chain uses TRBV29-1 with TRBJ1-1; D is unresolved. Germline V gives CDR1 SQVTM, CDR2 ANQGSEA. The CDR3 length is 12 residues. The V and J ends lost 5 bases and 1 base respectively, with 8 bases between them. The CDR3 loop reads CSVSVKNTEAFF. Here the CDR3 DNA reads TGCAGCGTTTCAGTCAAGAACACTGAAGCTTTCTTT.

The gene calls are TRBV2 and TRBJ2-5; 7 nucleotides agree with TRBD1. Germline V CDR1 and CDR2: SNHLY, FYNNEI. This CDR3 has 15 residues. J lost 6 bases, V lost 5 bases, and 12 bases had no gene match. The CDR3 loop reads CASSRGQSLGKTQYF. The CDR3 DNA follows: TGTGCCAGCAGTAGGGGGCAATCGTTAGGGAAGACCCAGTACTTC.

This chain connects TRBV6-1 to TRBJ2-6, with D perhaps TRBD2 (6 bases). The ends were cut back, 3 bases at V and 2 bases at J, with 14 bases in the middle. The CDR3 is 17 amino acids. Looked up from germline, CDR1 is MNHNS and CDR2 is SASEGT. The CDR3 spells CASSDQVEGTGANVLTF. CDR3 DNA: TGTGCCAGCAGTGACCAGGTGGAGGGCACTGGGGCCAACGTCCTGACTTTC.

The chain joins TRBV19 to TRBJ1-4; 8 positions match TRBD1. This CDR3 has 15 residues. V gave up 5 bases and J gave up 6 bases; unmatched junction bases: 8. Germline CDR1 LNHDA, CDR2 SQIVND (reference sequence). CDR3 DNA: TGTGCCAGTAGTGAAAACAGGGGGACCGATGAAAAACTGTTTTTT. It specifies CASSENRGTDEKLFF.

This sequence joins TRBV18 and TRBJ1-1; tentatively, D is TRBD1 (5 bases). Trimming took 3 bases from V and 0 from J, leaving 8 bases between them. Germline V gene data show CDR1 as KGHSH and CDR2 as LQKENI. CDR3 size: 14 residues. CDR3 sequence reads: CASSPRTLNTEAFF. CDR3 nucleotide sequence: TGTGCCAGCTCACCCCGGACATTGAACACTGAAGCTTTCTTT.

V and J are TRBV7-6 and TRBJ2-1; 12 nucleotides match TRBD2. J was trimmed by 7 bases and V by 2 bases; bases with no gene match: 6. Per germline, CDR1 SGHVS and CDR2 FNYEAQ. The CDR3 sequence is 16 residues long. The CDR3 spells CASSLRASGGANEQFF. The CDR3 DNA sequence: TGTGCCAGCAGCTTAAGAGCTAGCGGGGGGGCTAATGAGCAGTTCTTC. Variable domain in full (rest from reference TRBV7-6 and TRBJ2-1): GAGVSQSPRYKVTKRGQDVALRCDPISGHVSLYWYRQALGQGPEFLTYFNYEAQQDKSGLPNDRFSAERPEGSISTLTIQRTEQRDSAMYRCASSLRASGGANEQFFGPGTRLTVL.

The CDR3 nucleotides are TGTGCCAGCAGCTTCCGGGACACGAACACCGGGGAGCTGTTTTTT. It encodes CASSFRDTNTGELFF. This rearrangement joins TRBV11-2 to TRBJ2-2; D possibly corresponds to TRBD1 (6 bases). Per germline, CDR1 SGHAT and CDR2 FQNNGV. CDR3 length: 15 amino acids. The V end was cut by 3 bases, the J end by 0 bases, with 8 bases between.

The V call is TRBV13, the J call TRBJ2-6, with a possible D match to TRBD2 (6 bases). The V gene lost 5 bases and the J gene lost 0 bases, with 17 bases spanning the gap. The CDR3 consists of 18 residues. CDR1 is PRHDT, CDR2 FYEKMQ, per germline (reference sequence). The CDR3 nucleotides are TGTGCCAGCAGCCAACCGGGACTGGGAAGCTCTGGGGCCAACGTCCTGACTTTC. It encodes CASSQPGLGSSGANVLTF. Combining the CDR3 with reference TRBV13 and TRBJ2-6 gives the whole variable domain AAGVIQSPRHLIKEKRETATLKCYPIPRHDTVYWYQQGPGQDPQFLISFYEKMQSDKGSIPDRFSAQQFSDYHSELNMSSLELGDSALYFCASSQPGLGSSGANVLTFGAGSRLTVL.

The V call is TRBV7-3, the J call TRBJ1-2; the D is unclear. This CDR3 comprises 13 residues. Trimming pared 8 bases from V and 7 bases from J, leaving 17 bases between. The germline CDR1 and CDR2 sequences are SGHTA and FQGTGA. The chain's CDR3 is CASSLRRAFGYTF. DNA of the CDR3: TGTGCCAGCTCCCTGAGGAGGGCGTTTGGCTACACCTTC.

The CDR3 DNA sequence: TGTGCCAGTAGTATAGATCGGGGGGCTTTCCAAGAGACCCAGTACTTC. Protein: CASSIDRGAFQETQYF. The chain is built from TRBV19 and TRBJ2-5, with D perhaps matching TRBD2 (7 bases). V was clipped by 0 bases and J by 1 base, with 12 bases between them. CDR1 is LNHDA and CDR2 is SQIVND in the germline V gene (reference sequence). The CDR3 extends over 16 amino acids.

The CDR3 DNA is TGCGCCAGCACCGTTATGGGACAGGGTAATGAAAAACTGTTTTTT. Amino acid sequence: CASTVMGQGNEKLFF. V usage is TRBV5-1 and J usage is TRBJ1-4; 9 bases agree with TRBD1. With V trimmed by 6 bases and J by 4 bases, 7 bases remained unmatched. The CDR3 is 15 amino acids. Germline CDR1 and CDR2: SGHRS and YFSETQ.

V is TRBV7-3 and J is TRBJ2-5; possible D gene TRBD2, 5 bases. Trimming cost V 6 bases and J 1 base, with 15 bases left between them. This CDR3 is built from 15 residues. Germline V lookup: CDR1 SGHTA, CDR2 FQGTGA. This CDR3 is CASSGGRGIQETQYF. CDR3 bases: TGTGCCAGCAGTGGAGGAAGAGGGATCCAAGAGACCCAGTACTTC. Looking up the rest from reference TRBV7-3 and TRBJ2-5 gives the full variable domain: GAGVSQTPSNKVTEKGKYVELRCDPISGHTALYWYRQSLGQGPEFLIYFQGTGAADDSGLPNDRFFAVRPEGSVSTLKIQRTERGDSAVYLCASSGGRGIQETQYFGPGTRLLVL.